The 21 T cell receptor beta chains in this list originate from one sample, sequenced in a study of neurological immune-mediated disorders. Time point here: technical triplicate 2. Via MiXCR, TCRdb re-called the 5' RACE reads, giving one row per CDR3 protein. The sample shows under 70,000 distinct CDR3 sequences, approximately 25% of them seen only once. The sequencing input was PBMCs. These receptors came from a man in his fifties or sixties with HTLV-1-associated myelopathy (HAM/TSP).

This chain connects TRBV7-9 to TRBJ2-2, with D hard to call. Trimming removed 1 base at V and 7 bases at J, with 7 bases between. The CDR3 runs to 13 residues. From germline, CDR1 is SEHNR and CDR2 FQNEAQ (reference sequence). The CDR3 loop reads CASSLERVGELFF. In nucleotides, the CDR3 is TGTGCCAGCAGCTTAGAACGGGTCGGGGAGCTGTTTTTT.

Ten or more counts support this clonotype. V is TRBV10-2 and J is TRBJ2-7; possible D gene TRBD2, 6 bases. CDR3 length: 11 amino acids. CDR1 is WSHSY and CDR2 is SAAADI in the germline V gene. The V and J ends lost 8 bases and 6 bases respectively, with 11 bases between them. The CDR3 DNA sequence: TGCGCCAGCCGGGAGTCAACCGAGCAGTACTTC. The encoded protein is CASRESTEQYF.

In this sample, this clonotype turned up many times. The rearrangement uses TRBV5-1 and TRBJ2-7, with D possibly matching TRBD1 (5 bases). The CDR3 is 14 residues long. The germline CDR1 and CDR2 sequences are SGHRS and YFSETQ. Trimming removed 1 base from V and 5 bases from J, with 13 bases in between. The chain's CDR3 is CASSLLPDKDEQYF. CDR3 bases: TGCGCCAGCAGCTTGCTCCCGGACAAGGACGAGCAGTACTTC. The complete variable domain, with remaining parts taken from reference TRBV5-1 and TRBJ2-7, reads KAGVTQTPRYLIKTRGQQVTLSCSPISGHRSVSWYQQTPGQGLQFLFEYFSETQRNKGNFPGRFSGRQFSNSRSEMNVSTLELGDSALYLCASSLLPDKDEQYFGPGTRLTVT.

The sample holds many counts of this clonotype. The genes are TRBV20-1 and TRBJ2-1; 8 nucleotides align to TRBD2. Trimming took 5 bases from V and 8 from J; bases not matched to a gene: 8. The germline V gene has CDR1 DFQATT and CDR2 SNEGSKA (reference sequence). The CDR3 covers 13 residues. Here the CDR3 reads CSAPSGRLDEQFF. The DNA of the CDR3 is TGCAGTGCTCCTAGCGGGCGTTTGGATGAGCAGTTCTTC.

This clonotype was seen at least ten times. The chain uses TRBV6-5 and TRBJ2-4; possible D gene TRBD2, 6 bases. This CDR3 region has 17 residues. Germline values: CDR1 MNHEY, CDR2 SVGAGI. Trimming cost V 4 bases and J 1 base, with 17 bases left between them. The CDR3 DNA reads TGTGCCAGCAGTTTGGGTGGCGGGGTCGGGGCCAAAAACATTCAGTACTTC. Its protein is CASSLGGGVGAKNIQYF.

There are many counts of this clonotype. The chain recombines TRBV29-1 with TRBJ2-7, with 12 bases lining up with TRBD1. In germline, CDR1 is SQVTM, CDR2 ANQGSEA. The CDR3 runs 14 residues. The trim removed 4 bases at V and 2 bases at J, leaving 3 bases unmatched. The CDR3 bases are TGCAGCGTTGGGGGACAGGGGGCCCCCTACGAGCAGTACTTC. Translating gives CSVGGQGAPYEQYF.

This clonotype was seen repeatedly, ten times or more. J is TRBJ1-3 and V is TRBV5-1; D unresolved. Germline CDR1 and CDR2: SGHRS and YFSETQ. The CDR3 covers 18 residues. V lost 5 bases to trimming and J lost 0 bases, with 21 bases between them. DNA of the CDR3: TGCGCCAGCAGTCTTCTTTCGCCGACTGAAAGCTCTGGAAACACCATATATTTT. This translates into CASSLLSPTESSGNTIYF.

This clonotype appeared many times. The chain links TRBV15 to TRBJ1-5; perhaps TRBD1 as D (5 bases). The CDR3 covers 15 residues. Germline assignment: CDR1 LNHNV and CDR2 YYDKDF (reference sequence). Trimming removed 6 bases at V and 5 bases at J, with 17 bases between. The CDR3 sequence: CATSAGARGDQPQHF. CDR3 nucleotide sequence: TGTGCCACCAGTGCCGGGGCGCGGGGGGATCAGCCCCAGCATTTT.

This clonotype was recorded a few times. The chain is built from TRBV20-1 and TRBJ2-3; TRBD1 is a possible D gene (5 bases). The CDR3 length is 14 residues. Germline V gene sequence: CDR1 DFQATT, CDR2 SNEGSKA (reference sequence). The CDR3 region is CSASGALPPDTQYF. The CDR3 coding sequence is TGCAGCGCCTCTGGGGCCCTTCCCCCAGATACGCAGTATTTT.

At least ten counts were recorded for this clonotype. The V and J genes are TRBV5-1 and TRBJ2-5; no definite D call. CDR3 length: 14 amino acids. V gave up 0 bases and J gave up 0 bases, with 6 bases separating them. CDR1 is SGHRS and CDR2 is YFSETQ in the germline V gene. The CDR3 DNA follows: TGCGCCAGCAGCTTGGGGGCCGACCAAGAGACCCAGTACTTC. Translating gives CASSLGADQETQYF.

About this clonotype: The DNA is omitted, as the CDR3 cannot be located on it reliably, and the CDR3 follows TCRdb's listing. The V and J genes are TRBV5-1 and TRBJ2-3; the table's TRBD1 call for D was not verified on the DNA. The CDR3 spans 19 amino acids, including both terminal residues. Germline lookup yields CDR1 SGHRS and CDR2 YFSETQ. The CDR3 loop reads CASSFYICSGGRGSDTQYF.

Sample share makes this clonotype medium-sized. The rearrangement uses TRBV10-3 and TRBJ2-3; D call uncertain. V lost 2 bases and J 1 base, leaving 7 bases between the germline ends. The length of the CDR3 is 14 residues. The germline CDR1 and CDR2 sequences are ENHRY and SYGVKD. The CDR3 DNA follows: TGTGCCATCAGTGAGGGACGGGGCACAGATACGCAGTATTTT. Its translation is CAISEGRGTDTQYF.

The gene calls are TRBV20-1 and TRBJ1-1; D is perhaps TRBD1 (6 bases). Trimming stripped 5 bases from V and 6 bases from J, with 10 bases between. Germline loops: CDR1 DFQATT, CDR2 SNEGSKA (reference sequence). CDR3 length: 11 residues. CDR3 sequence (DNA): TGCAGTGCTCCCAGGGGATCTGAAGCTTTCTTT. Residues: CSAPRGSEAFF.

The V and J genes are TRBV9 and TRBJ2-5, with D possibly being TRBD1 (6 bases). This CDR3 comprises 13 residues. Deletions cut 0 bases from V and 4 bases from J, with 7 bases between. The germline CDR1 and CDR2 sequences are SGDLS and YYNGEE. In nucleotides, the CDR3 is TGTGCCAGCAGCGTAGAACAGGGAGAGACCCAGTACTTC. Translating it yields CASSVEQGETQYF.

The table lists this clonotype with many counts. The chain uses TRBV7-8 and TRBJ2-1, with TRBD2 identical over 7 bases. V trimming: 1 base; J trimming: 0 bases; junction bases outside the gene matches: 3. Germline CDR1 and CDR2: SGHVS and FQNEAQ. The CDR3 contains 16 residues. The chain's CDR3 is CASSLGAGSSYNEQFF. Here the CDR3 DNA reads TGTGCCAGCAGCTTAGGAGCGGGGAGCTCCTACAATGAGCAGTTCTTC.

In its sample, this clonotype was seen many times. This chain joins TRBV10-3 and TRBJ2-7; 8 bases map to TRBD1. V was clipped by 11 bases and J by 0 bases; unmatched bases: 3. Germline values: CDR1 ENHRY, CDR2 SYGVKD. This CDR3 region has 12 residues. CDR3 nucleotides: TGTGCCGTTGGACAGGGCTCCTACGAGCAGTACTTC. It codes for CAVGQGSYEQYF.

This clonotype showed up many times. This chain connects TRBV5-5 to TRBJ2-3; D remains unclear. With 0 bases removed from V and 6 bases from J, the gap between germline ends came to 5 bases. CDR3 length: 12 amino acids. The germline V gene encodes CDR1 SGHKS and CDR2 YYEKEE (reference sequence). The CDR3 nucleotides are TGTGCCAGCAGCTTGGACCGGGATACGCAGTATTTT. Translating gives CASSLDRDTQYF.

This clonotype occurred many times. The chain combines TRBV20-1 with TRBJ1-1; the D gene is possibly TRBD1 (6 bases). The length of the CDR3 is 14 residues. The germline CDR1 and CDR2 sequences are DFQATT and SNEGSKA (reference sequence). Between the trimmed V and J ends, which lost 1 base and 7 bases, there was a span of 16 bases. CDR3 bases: TGCAGTGCTAGAGGTGGACAGCCGGCCAATGAAGCTTTCTTT. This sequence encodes CSARGGQPANEAFF.

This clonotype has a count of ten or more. The CDR3 DNA reads as TGTGCCAGCAGTCTCCTGGGAGGTAGCGAGCAGTACTTC. Its translation: CASSLLGGSEQYF. This chain joins TRBV6-2 or TRBV6-3 and TRBJ2-7; perhaps TRBD2 as D (6 bases). V was clipped by 5 bases and J by 6 bases, with 14 bases between them. Looked up from germline, CDR1 is MNHEY and CDR2 is SVGEGT. CDR3 length: 13 amino acids.

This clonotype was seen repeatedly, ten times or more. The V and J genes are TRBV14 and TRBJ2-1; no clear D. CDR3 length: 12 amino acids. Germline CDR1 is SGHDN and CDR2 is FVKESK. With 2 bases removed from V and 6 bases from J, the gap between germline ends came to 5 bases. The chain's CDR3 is CASSQQANEQFF. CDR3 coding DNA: TGTGCCAGCAGCCAACAGGCCAATGAGCAGTTCTTC.

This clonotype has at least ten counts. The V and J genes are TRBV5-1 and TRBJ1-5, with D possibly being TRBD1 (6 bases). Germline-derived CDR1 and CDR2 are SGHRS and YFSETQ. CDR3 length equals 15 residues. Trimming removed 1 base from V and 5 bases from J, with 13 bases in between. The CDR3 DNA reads TGCGCCAGCAGCTTGTCCGGGGGCGGTGATCAGCCCCAGCATTTT. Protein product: CASSLSGGGDQPQHF.